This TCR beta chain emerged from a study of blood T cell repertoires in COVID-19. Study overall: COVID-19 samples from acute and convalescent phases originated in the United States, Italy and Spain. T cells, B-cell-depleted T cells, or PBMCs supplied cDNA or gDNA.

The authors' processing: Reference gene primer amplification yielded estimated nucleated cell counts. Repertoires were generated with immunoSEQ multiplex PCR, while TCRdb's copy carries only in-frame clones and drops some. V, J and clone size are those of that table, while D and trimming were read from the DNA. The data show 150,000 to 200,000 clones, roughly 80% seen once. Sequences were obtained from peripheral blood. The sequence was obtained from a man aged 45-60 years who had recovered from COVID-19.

CDR3 in amino acids: CASSLNAGQGYEQYF. The CDR3 DNA follows: TGTGCCAGCAGCTTAAATGCGGGACAGGGTTACGAGCAGTACTTC. The V and J genes are TRBV7-2 and TRBJ2-7; 9 positions agree with TRBD1. V was clipped by 2 bases and J by 4 bases; unmatched bases: 6. Germline-derived CDR1 and CDR2 are SGHTA and FQGNSA. This CDR3 has 15 amino acids.